These 9 T cell receptor beta chains were all obtained from the same sample, sequenced in a study of HIV-infected patients and healthy controls. No cell fractionation was done, so the repertoire covers all unsorted peripheral blood T cells. cDNA was made from about 500 ng RNA using alpha and beta constant primers. Alpha and beta chain libraries were made separately by chain-specific third strand synthesis with multiplexing indices. TCRdb re-called the 5' RACE reads with MiXCR, one entry per CDR3 protein. Of some 6,200 distinct CDR3 sequences listed, less than 25% are singletons. The specimen comprised blood, sampled before antiretroviral therapy. The receptors were gathered from an adult with HIV infection.

This clonotype was observed many times. The chain recombines TRBV4-2 with TRBJ2-3; D is unclear. V was shortened by 0 bases and J by 2 bases, with 15 bases between the two germline ends. The CDR3 extends over 17 amino acids. Germline V gene lookup returns CDR1 LGHNA and CDR2 YNFKEQ. This CDR3 reads CASSQDPAIGPTDTQYF. In nucleotides, the CDR3 is TGTGCCAGCAGCCAAGATCCGGCTATAGGCCCCACAGATACGCAGTATTTT.

In its sample, this clonotype ranks as medium-sized (0.01 to 0.1%). The chain has TRBV12-3 or TRBV12-4 and TRBJ1-2; TRBD1 might be the D (5 bases). The CDR3 totals 13 residues. V lost 3 bases, J lost 3 bases, and 8 bases lay in between. The CDR3 DNA is TGTGCCAGCAGTTTCTCGGGGGACTATGGCTACACCTTC. Translated, it gives CASSFSGDYGYTF.

This clonotype is labeled medium-sized. The chain couples TRBV2 to TRBJ2-3, with 9 bases that match TRBD2. In germline, CDR1 is SNHLY, CDR2 FYNNEI. V lost 4 bases and J lost 5; bases outside the gene matches: 10. The CDR3 extends over 16 amino acids. The CDR3 loop reads CASSGASGAAEDTQYF. As DNA, the CDR3 is TGTGCCAGCAGTGGGGCTAGCGGGGCCGCGGAAGATACGCAGTATTTT.

This clonotype rates as large. V gene TRBV12-3 or TRBV12-4 combines with J gene TRBJ2-7; 15 bases align to TRBD2. The CDR3 contains 17 residues. With V trimmed by 5 bases and J by 6 bases, 11 bases remained unmatched. CDR3 amino acids: CASSPGLAGGLSPEQYF. In DNA, the CDR3 is TGTGCCAGCAGTCCCGGACTAGCGGGGGGGTTATCCCCCGAGCAGTACTTC.

This clonotype was seen repeatedly, ten times or more. The chain recombines TRBV4-3 with TRBJ1-1; 8 nucleotides match TRBD1. J lost 6 bases, V lost 3 bases, and 9 bases had no gene match. Germline assignment: CDR1 LGHNA and CDR2 YSLEER. This CDR3 is 15 amino acids long. The CDR3 DNA is TGCGCCAGCAGCCACGTTCACAGGGGGAAGGCTGAAGCTTTCTTT. Amino acid sequence: CASSHVHRGKAEAFF.

This clonotype showed up just a few times. The chain uses TRBV12-3 or TRBV12-4 and TRBJ2-3, with 14 bases that match TRBD2. The CDR3 has 14 residues. The J segment lost 5 bases and the V segment lost 6 bases, leaving 1 base of the junction unmatched. CDR3 in DNA: TGTGCCAGCAGAGGACTAGCGGGGGGAGATACGCAGTATTTT. Translated: CASRGLAGGDTQYF.

In its sample, this clonotype is medium-sized. The J gene is TRBJ1-5, the V gene TRBV28, with a weak D call TRBD1 (6 bases). In germline, CDR1 is MDHEN, CDR2 SYDVKM. The CDR3 is made up of 18 amino acids. Trimming pared 3 bases from V and 4 bases from J, leaving 22 bases between. For the CDR3, the DNA is TGTGCCAGCAGTTTTCCGATGACAGGCAAGCGGGGTAATCAGCCCCAGCATTTT. Amino acids: CASSFPMTGKRGNQPQHF.

This clonotype was detected many times. The V call is TRBV7-6, the J call TRBJ2-7, with a tentative D call TRBD2 (6 bases). Looked up from germline, CDR1 is SGHVS and CDR2 is FNYEAQ. This CDR3 spans 14 amino acids. Trimming shortened V by 4 bases and J by 6 bases, and 16 bases separated the two germline ends. CDR3 sequence: CASSSAREAPEQYF. CDR3 bases: TGTGCCAGCAGCTCCGCGCGGGAAGCACCCGAGCAGTACTTC.

This clonotype is termed medium-sized. J is TRBJ1-6 and V is TRBV5-1; D is ambiguous. V lost 6 bases to trimming and J lost 0 bases, with 10 bases between them. This CDR3 contains 15 residues. Germline V gene data show CDR1 as SGHRS and CDR2 as YFSETQ. The CDR3 region has the DNA TGCGCCAGCACCTTAGAGAGCTCCTATAATTCACCCCTCCACTTT. Its translation: CASTLESSYNSPLHF.